This T cell receptor (beta chain) was observed in a study of cytotoxic CD8 clonotypes in ibrutinib-treated CLL. Study background: Patients gave response samples after a median around twelve months of treatment, range 6 to 36. Samples showed on average about 260,000 productive templates and about 100,000 productive rearrangements. Notes on the study in general: Contraction or stability on treatment was seen for public clonotypes, which were uncommon.

Libraries were prepared by immunoSEQ multiplex PCR; TCRdb keeps only in-frame clonotypes and omits some of them. This table has 150,000 or so clones, around 80% appearing once. V lost 1 base, J lost 3 bases, and 15 bases stayed unmatched. Germline loops: CDR1 GTSNPN, CDR2 SVGIG (reference sequence). The CDR3 is 17 amino acids. Remarks on this clone: The target antigen is unknown.

The chain has TRBV30 and TRBJ2-7; 7 nucleotides match TRBD1. This specimen was PBMCs, taken after 36 months of ibrutinib treatment. The TCR was taken from a human donor with chronic lymphocytic leukemia. The DNA of the CDR3 is TGTGCCTGGAGTGGCGATACCAGGGACAGACTAATCTACGAGCAGTACTTC. Protein product: CAWSGDTRDRLIYEQYF.